This passage covers 2 T cell receptor beta chains from one sample sequenced in a study of blood T cell repertoires in COVID-19. TCRdb's copy holds only in-frame clones and misses some; the assay was immunoSEQ multiplex PCR. The sample includes some 340,000 clones, around four fifths of them seen just once. Sequencing was done on a sample of PBMCs or T cells enriched from blood (not recorded which). Receptors originate from a woman aged 45-60 years who had recovered from COVID-19.

The chain joins TRBV7-2 to TRBJ1-2; the match to TRBD1 covers 8 bases. Germline CDR1 reads SGHTA; CDR2 reads FQGNSA. Germline trimming cut 5 bases from V and 4 bases from J; bases unmatched to any gene: 9. The CDR3 length is 15 residues. CDR3 DNA: TGTGCCAGCAGCCCTCCAGGGGGCTCTGGCTATGGCTACACCTTC. Translating gives CASSPPGGSGYGYTF.

The chain combines TRBV28 with TRBJ2-6; TRBD1 is a possible D gene (5 bases). This CDR3 is built from 18 residues. Germline CDR1 is MDHEN and CDR2 is SYDVKM. Trimming removed 1 base from V and 0 bases from J, with 13 bases in between. This CDR3 reads CASSLSLDKYSGANVLTF. CDR3 nucleotide sequence: TGTGCCAGCAGTTTATCGCTGGACAAGTACTCTGGGGCCAACGTCCTGACTTTC.